This T cell receptor (beta chain) is drawn from a study of CD4 T cells in relation to SARS-CoV-2 and coronaviruses. As for the study in general: Negative control cultures got HIV-1 Nef peptides or no peptide.

In the case of this clone: Its antigen is unknown.

Germline loops: CDR1 KGHSH, CDR2 LQKENI. Losses at the gene ends were 3 bases for V and 5 bases for J; bases not matched to a gene: 6. This CDR3 has 14 residues. The method was immunoSEQ multiplex PCR; TCRdb's version includes in-frame clones alone and lacks a portion of them. The top ten clones hold around a sixth of a sample with 26,000 or so clones, roughly 80% of them seen once. Unexposed donor CD4+ T cells date from about 2011-2018, before the COVID-19 pandemic. The cells were cultured for approximately ten days before CD4+ T cells were isolated. Testing used SARS-CoV-2 S/N and four cold-coronavirus spikes on unexposed-donor CD4+ T cells, cells permitting.

This rearrangement joins TRBV18 to TRBJ2-5, with 7 bases lining up with TRBD1. The clonotype originates from a human donor in good health. The sample comprised CD4+ T cells from PBMCs, cultured in vitro. In DNA form, the CDR3 reads TGTGCCAGCTCACCTCTACAGGGGTTGGAGACCCAGTACTTC. Translation gives CASSPLQGLETQYF.